This T cell receptor beta chain is from a study of T cells in Graves' hyperthyroidism and ophthalmopathy. Amplification of TCR beta CDR3 regions used RNA as the template. Carried out on the TCR CDR3, a first-round RT-PCR used the HTBI primer set. TCRdb re-analysed the multiplex PCR reads in MiXCR, keeping a single row per CDR3 protein. The sample gives around 400,000 distinct CDR3 sequences, more than 20% of which show up once; 73% is in the top ten. Germline CDR1 and CDR2: MNHEY and SMNVEV (reference sequence). This CDR3 has 14 amino acids. The ends were cut back, 7 bases at V and 2 bases at J, with 12 bases in the middle.

The receptor comes from a middle-aged man with Graves' hyperthyroidism. The chain employs TRBV27 and TRBJ1-5, with D perhaps matching TRBD1 (5 bases). Sequenced material: blood. The CDR3 coding sequence is TGTGCCAGCAAAGAGGGGACGGGCAATCAGCCCCAGCATTTT. Translation gives CASKEGTGNQPQHF.